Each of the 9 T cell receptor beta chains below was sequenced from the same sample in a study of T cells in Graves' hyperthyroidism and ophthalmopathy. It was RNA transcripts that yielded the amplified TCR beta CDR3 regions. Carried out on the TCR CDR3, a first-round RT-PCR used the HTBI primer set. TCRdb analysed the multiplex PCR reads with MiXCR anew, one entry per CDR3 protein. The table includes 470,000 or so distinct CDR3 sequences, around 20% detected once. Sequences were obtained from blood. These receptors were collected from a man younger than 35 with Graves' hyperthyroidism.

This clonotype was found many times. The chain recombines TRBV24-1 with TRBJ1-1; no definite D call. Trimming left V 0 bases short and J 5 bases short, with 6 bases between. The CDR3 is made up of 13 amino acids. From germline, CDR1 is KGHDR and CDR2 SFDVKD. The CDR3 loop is CATSDLVGTEAFF. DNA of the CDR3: TGTGCCACCAGTGATTTGGTTGGGACTGAAGCTTTCTTT.

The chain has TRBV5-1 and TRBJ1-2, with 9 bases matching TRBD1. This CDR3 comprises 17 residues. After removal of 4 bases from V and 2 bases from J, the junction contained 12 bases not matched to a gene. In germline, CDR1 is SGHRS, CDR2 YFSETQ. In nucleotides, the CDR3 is TGCGCCAGCAGCCACGAGACCCGGGACAGGGCGAACTATGGCTACACCTTC. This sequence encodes CASSHETRDRANYGYTF.

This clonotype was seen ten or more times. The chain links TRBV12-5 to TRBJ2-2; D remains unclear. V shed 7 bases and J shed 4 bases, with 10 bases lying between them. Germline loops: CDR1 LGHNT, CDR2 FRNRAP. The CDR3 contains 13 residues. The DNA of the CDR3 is TGTGCTAGTGCAACGTGGAGCACCGGGGAGCTGTTTTTT. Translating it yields CASATWSTGELFF.

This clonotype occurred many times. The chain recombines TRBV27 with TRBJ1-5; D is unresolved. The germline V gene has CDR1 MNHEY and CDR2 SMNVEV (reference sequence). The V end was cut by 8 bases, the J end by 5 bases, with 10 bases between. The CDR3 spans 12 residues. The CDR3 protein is CASPSVDQPQHF. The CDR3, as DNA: TGTGCCAGCCCCTCCGTCGATCAGCCCCAGCATTTT.

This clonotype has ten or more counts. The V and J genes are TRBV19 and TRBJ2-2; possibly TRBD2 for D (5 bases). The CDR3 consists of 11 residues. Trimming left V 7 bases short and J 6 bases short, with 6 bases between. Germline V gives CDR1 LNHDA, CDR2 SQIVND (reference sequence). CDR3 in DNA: TGTGCCAGTAAGGAGGCCGGGGAGCTGTTTTTT. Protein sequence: CASKEAGELFF.

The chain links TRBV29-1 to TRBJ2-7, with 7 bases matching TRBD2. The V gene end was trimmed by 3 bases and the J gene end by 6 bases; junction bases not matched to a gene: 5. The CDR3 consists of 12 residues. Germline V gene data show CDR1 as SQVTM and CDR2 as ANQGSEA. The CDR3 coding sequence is TGCAGCGTTGAGAACTGGGGGGGCGAGCAGTACTTC. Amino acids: CSVENWGGEQYF.

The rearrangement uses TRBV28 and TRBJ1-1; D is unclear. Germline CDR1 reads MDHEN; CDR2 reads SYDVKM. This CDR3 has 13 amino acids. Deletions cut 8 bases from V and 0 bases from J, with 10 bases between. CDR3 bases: TGTGCCAGCTCCCAGGCCATGAACACTGAAGCTTTCTTT. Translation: CASSQAMNTEAFF. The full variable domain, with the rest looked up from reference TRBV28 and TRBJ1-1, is DVKVTQSSRYLVKRTGEKVFLECVQDMDHENMFWYRQDPGLGLRLIYFSYDVKMKEKGDIPEGYSVSREKKERFSLILESASTNQTSMYLCASSQAMNTEAFFGQGTRLTVV.

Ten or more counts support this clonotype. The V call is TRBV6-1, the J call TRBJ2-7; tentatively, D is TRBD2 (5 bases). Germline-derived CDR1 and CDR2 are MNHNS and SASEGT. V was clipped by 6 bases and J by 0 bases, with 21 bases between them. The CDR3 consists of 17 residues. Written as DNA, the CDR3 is TGTGCCAGCAGCCTAGAACAAAGCGGCCCCAACTCCTACGAGCAGTACTTC. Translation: CASSLEQSGPNSYEQYF.

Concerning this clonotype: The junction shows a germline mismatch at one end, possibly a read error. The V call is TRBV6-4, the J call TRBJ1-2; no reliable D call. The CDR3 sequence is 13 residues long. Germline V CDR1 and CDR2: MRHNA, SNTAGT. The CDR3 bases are TGTGTCAGCAGTTTTGGTCAGATCTATGGCTACACCTTC. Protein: CVSSFGQIYGYTF.